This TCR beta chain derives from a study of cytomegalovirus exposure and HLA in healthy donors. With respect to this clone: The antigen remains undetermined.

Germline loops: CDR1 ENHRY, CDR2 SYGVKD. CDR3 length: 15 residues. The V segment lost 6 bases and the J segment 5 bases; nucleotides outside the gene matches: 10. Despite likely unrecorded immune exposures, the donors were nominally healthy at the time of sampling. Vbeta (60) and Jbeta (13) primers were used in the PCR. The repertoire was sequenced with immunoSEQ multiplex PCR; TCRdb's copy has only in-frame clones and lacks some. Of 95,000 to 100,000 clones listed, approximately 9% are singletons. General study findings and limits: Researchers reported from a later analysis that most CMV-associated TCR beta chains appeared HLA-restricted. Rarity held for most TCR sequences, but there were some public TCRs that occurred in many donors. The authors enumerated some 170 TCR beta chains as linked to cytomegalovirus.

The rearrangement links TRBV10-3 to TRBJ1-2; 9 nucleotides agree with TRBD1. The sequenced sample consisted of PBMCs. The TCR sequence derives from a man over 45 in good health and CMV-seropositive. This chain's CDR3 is CAISDPGQGFYGYTF. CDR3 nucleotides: TGTGCCATCAGCGACCCGGGACAGGGATTTTATGGCTACACCTTC.